The source of this T cell receptor (beta chain) is a study of blood T cell repertoires in COVID-19. Overall study: Samples representing acute and convalescent COVID-19 were sourced from the United States, Italy and Spain.

Using immunoSEQ multiplex PCR, the repertoire was profiled, and TCRdb retains in-frame clones only, with some absent. The data show approximately 200,000 clones, over 80% seen once. Enrolled through a virtual design, the participants were between roughly 18 and 89 years of age and came from about two dozen US areas. Within the 2 weeks before study entry, each person in the exposed group met a COVID-19 case. This clone was counted a single time. V was cut by 1 base and J by 2 bases, with 12 bases left in between. Germline V gene data show CDR1 as MGHRA and CDR2 as YSYEKL. This CDR3 region has 15 residues.

The V gene is TRBV4-1, the J gene TRBJ2-7; possibly TRBD1 for D (5 bases). Sequencing was performed on PBMCs or T cells enriched from blood (not recorded which). This sequence originates from a woman under 40 who had been exposed to COVID-19. The CDR3 nucleotides read TGCGCCAGCAGCCAAGTGCAGGACACTACCTACGAGCAGTACTTC. Protein sequence: CASSQVQDTTYEQYF.